The source of this TCR beta chain is a study of cytomegalovirus exposure and HLA in healthy donors. Study results and caveats: It was in a later analysis that TCR association rates were seen to vary by HLA locus, highest for DRB1 and lowest for HLA-C. Presence/absence analysis assumed near-uniform sequencing depth across donors.

Details on this clone: Its antigen remains unknown.

Primers for the PCR totalled 60 Vbeta and 13 Jbeta. Measured with immunoSEQ multiplex PCR; TCRdb has only the in-frame clones, and not every one. The sample has about 160,000 clones; 75% are singletons. Germline-derived CDR1 and CDR2 are SGHRS and YFSETQ. The V end lost 0 bases, the J end lost 2 bases, and 5 bases lay between the germline ends. The CDR3 length is 13 residues. This sequence was found in a female donor in good health and CMV-seronegative. The chain joins TRBV5-1 to TRBJ2-5; D gene unclear. Sequences were obtained from PBMCs. The CDR3 reads CASSLARQETQYF. The CDR3 DNA sequence: TGCGCCAGCAGCTTGGCCAGGCAAGAGACCCAGTACTTC.